This T cell receptor (beta chain) was sequenced for a study of Ad26.COV2.S vaccination and SARS-CoV-2 variants (dated by TCRdb to the early 2020s). Regarding the research as a whole: Donors in the vaccine arm were drawn from COV1001, a multicentre, randomized, double-blind, placebo-controlled phase I-IIa trial testing Ad26.COV2.S in healthy adults. The specificity and breadth of SARS-CoV-2-reactive T cell receptors after Ad26.COV2.S vaccination were assessed by TCRbeta repertoire sequencing. The TCR-sequenced set comprised around 30 samples: some 20 Ad26.COV2.S vaccine recipients, 5 placebo recipients and 8 SARS-CoV-2 convalescent individuals. Dosing of Ad26.COV2.S was intramuscular, at either 5x10^10 or 1x10^11 viral particles, delivered as one shot or as two shots spaced 56 days apart. Investigators did not know the trial group allocation while performing experiments and assessing outcomes. Trial participants were randomized into five groups of five: low-dose or high-dose Ad26.COV2.S given once or twice, or placebo on both occasions. Beyond this particular receptor, the publication reports: Non-spike TCR breadth was comparable between vaccine and placebo recipients, consistent with the vaccine containing only spike. The study was not powered for comparison of responses between vaccine doses or regimens. Substantial breadth of spike-specific CD8+ and CD4+ T cell responses was reported after vaccination. Ad26.COV2.S recipients had higher spike-specific TCR breadth than placebo recipients (P = 0.0014). According to the authors, total T cell responses may have been underestimated by the TCR breadth and depth analyses.

The germline V gene supplies CDR1 SQVTM and CDR2 ANQGSEA. Taken from cysteine to phenylalanine, the CDR3 has 13 residues. Only CDR3 DNA remains: 39 bases, in frame from the first base. V is pared back by 8 bases and J by 0 bases, with 13 bases lying between the germline termini. The immunoSEQ Assay was used to sequence TCRbeta CDR3 regions. After extraction, genomic DNA underwent amplification by bias-controlled multiplex PCR, followed by high-throughput sequencing. In the paper's pipeline: To quantify the absolute abundance of each unique TCRbeta CDR3 region, sequences were collapsed and filtered. T cell fraction was estimated by normalization of TCRbeta template counts to usable DNA, with usable DNA being measured through amplification of reference genes present in all nucleated cells. Repertoire TCRs were annotated as SARS-CoV-2-specific when V gene, CDR3 amino acid sequence and J gene were exactly matched to a known reactive TCR set. The reference SARS-CoV-2 TCR set was derived from MIRA and filtered for enrichment in COVID-19-positive ImmuneCODE repertoires, a step that removed public or cross-reactive TCRs. Based on the MIRA antigens, annotated TCRs were further analysed at the level of specific ORF or position within ORF. Breadth was defined as the number of annotated unique rearrangements divided by the total number of unique productive rearrangements, and depth was defined as the summed frequency of the annotated unique rearrangements. TCR breadth was compared between groups using two-sided Wilcoxon rank-sum tests. TCRdb provides this immuneACCESS table in a form limited to in-frame rearrangements. Some clones are lacking; in checked studies, under half of them reflect an unresolved V gene, and why the rest are absent is not known. The V and J calls and clone size are taken from that table; D and trimming were inferred from the DNA. This sample gives fewer than 800,000 clones in total; more than 80% of them show up just once. The biggest ten clones account for 1.5% of the sample.

The sample's treatment or condition label is to be understood as: approximately 18 received Ad26.COV2.S at low or high dose, single or two shots; several received placebo; per-sample allocation not given. For vaccine and placebo recipients, repertoires were sequenced using samples collected on day 63 after the first injection. Cohort 1b enrolled about two dozen adults aged 18-55 years at a single site in Boston, USA, between 29 July and 7 August 2020. Ad26.COV2.S was a replication-incompetent adenovirus type 26 vector that expressed a prefusion-stabilized SARS-CoV-2 spike protein derived from the original Wuhan strain. A remark on this clone: Its antigen is not yet known. Base qualities are missing; no much larger clone stands one base away.

The sequence derives from a person between 18 and 60 years old who received the Ad26.COV2.S COVID-19 vaccine or a placebo. Here the sequenced sample was peripheral blood, taken in a trial of Ad26.COV2.S vaccine versus placebo. The V gene is TRBV29-1 and the J gene is TRBJ1-1; too little of a D gene remains to name it. The sequenced DNA: TGCAGCTGTCTTGAGTTCATGAACACTGAAGCTTTCTTT. It encodes CSCLEFMNTEAFF.